This T cell receptor beta chain was documented in a study of human T cells and chemical hapten exposure. This clonotype was seen only a few times. The CDR3 loop spans 17 amino acids. V trimming: 6 bases; J trimming: 2 bases; junction bases outside the gene matches: 12. TCRdb reanalysed the RACE reads using MiXCR and keeps one entry per CDR3 protein. The sample includes more than 95,000 distinct CDR3 sequences, roughly 27% of them seen just once. As to time point: patch test 3, about 24 weeks after DPC sensitization. Treatment denoted: therapeutic diphenylcyclopropenone sensitization with weekly scalp DPC.

The sequence was obtained from a middle-aged man with alopecia areata. Some clones in this sample may be carry-over from other donors' samples. Sample: whole blood, taken in connection with sensitization to the hapten diphenylcyclopropenone (DPC). The gene calls are TRBV12-3 or TRBV12-4 and TRBJ2-3; 9 bases agree with TRBD1. The CDR3 spells CASRARSGTGFTDTQYF. The CDR3 nucleotides are TGTGCCAGCAGAGCTCGTTCCGGGACAGGGTTCACAGATACGCAGTATTTT.